Listed below are T cell receptor beta chains from one sample, sequenced in a study of T cell responses to AZD1222 COVID-19 vaccine. Only in-frame clones appear in the TCRdb table, and some are missing; sequencing was by immunoSEQ multiplex PCR. This sample has around 110,000 clones, with about 85% found just once. Sequences were derived from peripheral blood, sampled 28 days after the second AZD1222 dose. Receptor source: an adult who received the AZD1222 COVID-19 vaccine. CDR3s include the opening cysteine and the closing phenylalanine or tryptophan. Fields, in order: J gene, clone size, V gene, D gene, CDR3 protein, CDR3 DNA. The D gene is left open where the match is weak. Expanded clones are given a class, and other clones once, few, many or no size at all.

>TRBJ1-2|NA|TRBV5-1|TRBD1
CASSLGDRGSGGYTF
TGCGCCAGCAGCTTGGGGGACAGGGGAAGTGGCGGCTACACCTTC
>TRBJ1-1|NA|TRBV5-8|NA
CASSLTGRMNTEAFF
TGTGCCAGCAGCTTGACAGGGAGAATGAACACTGAAGCTTTCTTT
>TRBJ2-2|NA|TRBV7-9|TRBD1
CASSLETGAGELFF
TGTGCCAGCAGCTTAGAGACAGGGGCCGGGGAGCTGTTTTTT
>TRBJ2-2|NA|TRBV4-1|NA
CASSQDESNTGELFF
TGCGCCAGCAGCCAAGATGAATCGAACACCGGGGAGCTGTTTTTT
>TRBJ2-1|NA|TRBV7-8|TRBD1
CASSPHRVSTGFIEQFF
TGTGCCAGCAGCCCTCACCGAGTATCGACAGGGTTCATTGAGCAGTTCTTC
>TRBJ2-5|NA|TRBV4-1|TRBD2
CASSYRLAGGQETQYF
TGCGCCAGCAGCTACCGACTAGCGGGGGGGCAAGAGACCCAGTACTTC
>TRBJ1-5|NA|TRBV10-3|NA
CAISGQPDQPQHF
TGTGCCATCAGTGGGCAGCCAGATCAGCCCCAGCATTTT
>TRBJ1-1|few|TRBV6-5|NA
CASKVVRENTEAFF
TGTGCCAGCAAAGTGGTTCGAGAGAACACTGAAGCTTTCTTT
>TRBJ1-1|NA|TRBV11-2|NA
CASSLDVRAEAFF
TGTGCCAGCAGCTTAGATGTGAGGGCTGAAGCTTTCTTT
>TRBJ1-4|NA|TRBV7-2|TRBD1
CASSPDRGNEKLFF
TGTGCCAGCAGCCCGGACAGGGGGAATGAAAAACTGTTTTTT
>TRBJ2-7|NA|TRBV2|NA
CASNAGTSPYEQYF
TGTGCCAGCAACGCCGGGACCTCACCCTACGAGCAGTACTTC
>TRBJ2-7|NA|TRBV6-5|TRBD1
CASSTGQGTYEQYF
TGTGCCAGCAGCACGGGACAGGGAACCTACGAGCAGTACTTC
>TRBJ2-7|NA|TRBV13|TRBD2
CASSRLGLADYEQYF
TGTGCCAGCAGCCGCCTGGGACTAGCGGACTACGAGCAGTACTTC
>TRBJ2-1|NA|TRBV7-6|TRBD1
CASSSQGAQNEQFF
TGTGCCAGCAGCTCACAGGGGGCGCAGAATGAGCAGTTCTTC
>TRBJ2-3|NA|TRBV3-1/TRBV3-2|NA
CASSLGPTAPRTQYF
TGTGCCAGCAGCCTCGGACCCACGGCCCCCCGTACGCAGTATTTT
>TRBJ2-2|NA|TRBV29-1|TRBD1
CSVGTGNTGELFF
TGCAGCGTCGGGACAGGGAACACCGGGGAGCTGTTTTTT
>TRBJ1-5|NA|TRBV7-2|NA
CASSVAGFNQPQHF
TGTGCCAGCAGCGTCGCGGGCTTCAATCAGCCCCAGCATTTT
>TRBJ2-1|NA|TRBV12-3/TRBV12-4|NA
CASSLVHEQFF
TGTGCCAGCAGTTTAGTCCATGAGCAGTTCTTC
>TRBJ2-6|few|TRBV2|NA
CASRDGLSGANVLTF
TGTGCCAGTCGGGACGGACTCTCTGGGGCCAACGTCCTGACTTTC
>TRBJ1-1|NA|TRBV5-4|NA
CASSSDLNTEAFF
TGTGCCAGCAGCTCAGACCTGAACACTGAAGCTTTCTTT
>TRBJ2-5|NA|TRBV29-1|NA
CSGGGKTQYF
TGCAGCGGTGGCGGGAAGACCCAGTACTTC
>TRBJ2-2|NA|TRBV29-1|TRBD1
CSVGSPGQGERELFF
TGCAGCGTGGGGTCTCCGGGACAGGGGGAGAGGGAGCTGTTTTTT